The following is a T cell receptor (beta chain) sequence with its context. The antigen remains unidentified. In TCRdb, the 5' RACE reads were re-called with MiXCR into one record per CDR3 protein. The data hold around 200,000 distinct CDR3 sequences, with around 25% observed a single time. The sample originates from a study of T-cell memory formation after mild COVID-19. As for the study in general: The two donors had largely donor-specific TCR clusters.

Overall study findings and caveats: Mainly CM and EM harbored the contracting CD4+ clones; mainly EMRA harbored the CD8+ ones.

With V trimmed by 0 bases and J by 3 bases, 13 bases remained unmatched. Germline V lookup: CDR1 SEHNR, CDR2 FQNEAQ (reference sequence). The CDR3 loop spans 18 amino acids. The sequenced sample was PBMCs or a T cell subset sorted from them (not recorded which). This rearrangement joins TRBV7-9 to TRBJ1-2; TRBD1 matches at 7 bases. The receptor's source is an adult woman who had mild COVID-19 (a few samples of this study predate the infection). Cell type and time point are not known. This CDR3 reads CASSLALTGAGRHYGYTF. CDR3 nucleotide sequence: TGTGCCAGCAGCTTAGCCCTCACAGGGGCAGGTCGGCACTATGGCTACACCTTC.